This T cell receptor (beta chain) is drawn from a study of cytomegalovirus exposure and HLA in healthy donors. Per germline, CDR1 SEHNR and CDR2 FQNEAQ (reference sequence). This CDR3 is 12 amino acids long. Amplification used 60 Vbeta primers and 13 Jbeta primers. Sequencing used immunoSEQ multiplex PCR; TCRdb keeps in-frame clones, though not all of them. The profile shows about 120,000 clones, roughly three fifths of them singletons. J is TRBJ2-1 and V is TRBV7-9; no clear D. The sequence derives from a woman aged 35 to 49 in good health and CMV-seropositive. The sample comprised PBMCs. In DNA form, the CDR3 reads TGTGCGGGCCGCAACTCCTACAATGAGCAGTTCTTC. It encodes CAGRNSYNEQFF.